This TCR beta chain was observed in a study of T cells in localized non-small cell lung cancer. Points from the study as a whole: The study detected a median approximately 50 of the top 100 tumor clones in adjacent lung. Prolonged overall survival went with higher T cell density in the blood.

This clone has only one observation. Its antigen is not identified. Here immunoSEQ multiplex PCR was the method, and the copy in TCRdb shows in-frame clones only, minus some. The data show roughly 35,000 clones, approximately 89% seen once. Sequenced here: peripheral blood, sampled before any cancer treatment. The sequence derives from a woman aged 35-75 years with stage I lung adenocarcinoma.

CDR3 residues: CASSSGQGWTEAFF. The CDR3 DNA reads as TGTGCCAGCAGTTCTGGACAGGGCTGGACTGAAGCTTTCTTT. The chain is built from TRBV28 and TRBJ1-1; TRBD1 matches 8 bases. Trimming cost V 4 bases and J 5 bases; bases outside gene matches: 6. CDR3 size: 14 residues. Per the germline V gene, CDR1 is MDHEN and CDR2 is SYDVKM.